This TCR beta chain came from a study of cytomegalovirus exposure and HLA in healthy donors. General study points: A few of the chains that were CMV-associated were confirmed in vitro to be specific for CMV antigens. An analysis that was carried out later associated 17,000 or so TCR beta sequences with HLA alleles at 0.05 false discovery rate. A link between a missense DCLRE1C variant and TCR beta V- and J-gene trimming emerged from a later analysis. The authors assumed roughly uniform sequencing depth across donors for presence/absence analyses.

The V gene's germline CDR1 is MNHNY and CDR2 SVGAGI (reference sequence). J was trimmed by 3 bases and V by 7 bases; bases with no gene match: 9. The CDR3 has 15 amino acids. Vbeta (60) and Jbeta (13) primers were used in the PCR. Clones were sequenced by immunoSEQ multiplex PCR, and TCRdb holds only the in-frame ones, with some missing. This sample has about 150,000 clones, with around 84% found just once. Comment on this clone: Its antigen is currently unknown.

Sequencing was performed on PBMCs. This sequence joins TRBV6-6 and TRBJ2-1, with TRBD1 identical over 7 bases. The clonotype was recovered from a man aged 35 to 55 in good health and CMV-seropositive. The CDR3 DNA reads TGTGCCAGCACTCAGCCGGGACAGCACTACAATGAGCAGTTCTTC. It translates to CASTQPGQHYNEQFF.